This entry concerns a single TCR beta chain. Clones were read by immunoSEQ multiplex PCR, and TCRdb kept only the in-frame ones, dropping some. The sample includes tens of thousands of clones, just under 95% of them seen just once. Germline V gives CDR1 SGHTA, CDR2 FQGNSA. V was clipped by 5 bases and J by 5 bases; unmatched bases: 8. The CDR3 runs to 16 residues. These data originate in a study of technical replicates of blood from a few donors. This rearrangement joins TRBV7-2 to TRBJ2-2; the match to TRBD1 covers 10 bases. This receptor was taken from a human donor in good health. The material sequenced was T cells isolated from PBMCs. CDR3 loop: CASSPRDRGLTGELFF. In DNA form, the CDR3 reads TGTGCCAGCAGCCCAAGGGACAGGGGTTTAACCGGGGAGCTGTTTTTT.